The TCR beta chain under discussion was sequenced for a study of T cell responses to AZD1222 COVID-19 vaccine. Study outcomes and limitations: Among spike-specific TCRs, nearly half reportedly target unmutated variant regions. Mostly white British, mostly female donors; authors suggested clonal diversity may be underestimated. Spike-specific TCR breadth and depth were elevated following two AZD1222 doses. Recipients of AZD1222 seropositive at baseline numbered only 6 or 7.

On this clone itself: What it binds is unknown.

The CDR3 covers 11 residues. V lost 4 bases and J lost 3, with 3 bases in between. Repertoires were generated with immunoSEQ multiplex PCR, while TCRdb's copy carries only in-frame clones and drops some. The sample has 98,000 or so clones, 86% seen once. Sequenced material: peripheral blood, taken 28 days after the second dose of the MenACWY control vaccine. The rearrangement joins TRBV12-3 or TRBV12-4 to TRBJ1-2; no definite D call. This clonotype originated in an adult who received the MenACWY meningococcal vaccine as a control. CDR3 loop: CASSSHYGYTF. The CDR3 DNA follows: TGTGCCAGCAGTTCCCACTATGGCTACACCTTC.